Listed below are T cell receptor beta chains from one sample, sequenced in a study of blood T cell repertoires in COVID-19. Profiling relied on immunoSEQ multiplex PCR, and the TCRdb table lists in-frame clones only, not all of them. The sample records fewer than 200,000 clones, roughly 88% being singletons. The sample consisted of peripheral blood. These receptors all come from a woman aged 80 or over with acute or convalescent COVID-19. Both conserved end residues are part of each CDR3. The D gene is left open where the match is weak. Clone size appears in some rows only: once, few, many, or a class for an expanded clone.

CASSLDGGQGASGELFF | TGTGCCAGCAGCTTAGATGGGGGACAGGGGGCGTCCGGGGAGCTGTTTTTT | TRBJ2-2 | TRBD1 | TRBV7-7 | -
CASRRASGETQYF | TGTGCCAGCAGGAGAGCGTCAGGGGAGACCCAGTACTTC | TRBJ2-5 | - | TRBV14 | -
CASGLAGLAANTGELFF | TGTGCTAGTGGTTTGGCGGGACTAGCGGCGAACACCGGGGAGCTGTTTTTT | TRBJ2-2 | TRBD2 | TRBV12-5 | -
CASSRSGGLQGEQYF | TGTGCCAGCAGCCGTAGCGGGGGGCTTCAAGGCGAGCAGTACTTC | TRBJ2-7 | TRBD2 | TRBV5-4 | -
CASSQDSTAMNTEAFF | TGTGCCAGCAGCCAAGACTCGACAGCCATGAACACTGAAGCTTTCTTT | TRBJ1-1 | - | TRBV7-2 | once
CASSPTGGKETQYF | TGTGCCAGCTCCCCGACAGGGGGCAAAGAGACCCAGTACTTC | TRBJ2-5 | TRBD1 | TRBV18 | -
CASSVAGGPSTDTQYF | TGTGCCAGCAGCGTAGCTGGAGGGCCTAGCACAGATACGCAGTATTTT | TRBJ2-3 | - | TRBV9 | -
CAISDIGRAVLREGGYTF | TGTGCCATCAGTGATATCGGGAGGGCGGTGTTGAGGGAAGGTGGCTACACCTTC | TRBJ1-2 | - | TRBV10-3 | once
CASTRGGADTGELFF | TGTGCCAGCACGAGAGGGGGGGCCGACACCGGGGAGCTGTTTTTT | TRBJ2-2 | - | TRBV9 | -
CASSLFRGQGDGYTF | TGTGCCAGCAGCCTTTTTCGGGGACAGGGAGATGGCTACACCTTC | TRBJ1-2 | TRBD1 | TRBV5-6 | -
CASSQSGSYGYTF | TGTGCCAGCAGCCAATCCGGGAGCTATGGCTACACCTTC | TRBJ1-2 | - | TRBV14 | -
CASGLAGGQLYITF | TGTGCTAGTGGCCTAGCCGGAGGACAGTTATATATCACCTTC | TRBJ1-2 | - | TRBV12-5 | -
CASSNRVDTEAFF | TGTGCCAGTAGTAACAGGGTGGACACTGAAGCTTTCTTT | TRBJ1-1 | - | TRBV19 | -
CASSGSGFATGELFF | TGTGCCAGCAGCGGGAGCGGGTTCGCCACCGGGGAGCTGTTTTTT | TRBJ2-2 | - | TRBV9 | -